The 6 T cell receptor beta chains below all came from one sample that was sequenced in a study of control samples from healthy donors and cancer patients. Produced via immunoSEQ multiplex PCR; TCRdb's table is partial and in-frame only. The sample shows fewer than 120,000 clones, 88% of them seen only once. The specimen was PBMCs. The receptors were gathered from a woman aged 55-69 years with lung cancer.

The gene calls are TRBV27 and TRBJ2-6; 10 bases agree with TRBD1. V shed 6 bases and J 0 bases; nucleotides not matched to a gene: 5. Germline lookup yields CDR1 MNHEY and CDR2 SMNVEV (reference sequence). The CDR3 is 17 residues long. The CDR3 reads CASSRDRGGSGANVLTF. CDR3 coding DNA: TGTGCCAGCAGCCGGGACAGGGGCGGCTCTGGGGCCAACGTCCTGACTTTC.

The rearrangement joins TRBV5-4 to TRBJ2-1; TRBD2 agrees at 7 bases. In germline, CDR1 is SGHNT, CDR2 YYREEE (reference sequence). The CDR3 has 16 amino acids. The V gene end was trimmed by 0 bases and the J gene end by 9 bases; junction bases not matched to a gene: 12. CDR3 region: CASSLVRIGGSLEQFF. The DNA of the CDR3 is TGTGCCAGCAGCTTGGTACGGATCGGCGGGAGCCTTGAGCAGTTCTTC. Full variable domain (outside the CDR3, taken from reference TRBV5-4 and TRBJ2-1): ETGVTQSPTHLIKTRGQQVTLRCSSQSGHNTVSWYQQALGQGPQFIFQYYREEENGRGNFPPRFSGLQFPNYSSELNVNALELDDSALYLCASSLVRIGGSLEQFFGPGTRLTVL.

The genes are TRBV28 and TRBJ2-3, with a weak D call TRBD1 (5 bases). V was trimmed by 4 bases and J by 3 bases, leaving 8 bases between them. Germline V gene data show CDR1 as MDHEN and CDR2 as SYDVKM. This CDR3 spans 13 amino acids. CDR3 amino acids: CASSYAGTDTQYF. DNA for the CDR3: TGTGCCAGCAGTTACGCAGGGACAGATACGCAGTATTTT.

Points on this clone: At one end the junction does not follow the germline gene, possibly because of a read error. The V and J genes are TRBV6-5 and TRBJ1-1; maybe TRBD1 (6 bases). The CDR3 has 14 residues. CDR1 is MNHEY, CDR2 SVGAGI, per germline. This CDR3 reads CANSKLDRNTEAFF. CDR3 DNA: TGTGCCAACAGTAAATTGGACAGGAACACTGAAGCTTTCTTT.

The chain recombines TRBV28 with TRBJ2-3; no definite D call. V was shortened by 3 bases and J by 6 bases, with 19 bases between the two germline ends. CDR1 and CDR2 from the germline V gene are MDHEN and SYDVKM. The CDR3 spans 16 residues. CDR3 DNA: TGTGCCAGCAGTTTGACGGACCCTCATACCAAGGATACGCAGTATTTT. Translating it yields CASSLTDPHTKDTQYF.

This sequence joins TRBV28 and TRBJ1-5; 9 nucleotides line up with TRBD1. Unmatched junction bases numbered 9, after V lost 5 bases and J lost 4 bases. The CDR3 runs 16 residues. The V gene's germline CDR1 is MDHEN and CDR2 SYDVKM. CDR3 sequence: CASSPQGQGLNQPQHF. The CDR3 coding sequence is TGTGCCAGCAGTCCCCAGGGACAGGGCCTGAATCAGCCCCAGCATTTT.